Sequencing of this TCR beta chain was carried out in a study of brain metastases from non-small cell lung cancer. Repertoires were generated with immunoSEQ multiplex PCR, while TCRdb's copy carries only in-frame clones and drops some. The sample has about a thousand clones, 80% to 90% seen once; the top ten hold roughly 4.8%. Only one count was recorded for this clone. Unmatched junction bases numbered 7, after V lost 7 bases and J lost 3 bases. In germline, CDR1 is SNHLY, CDR2 FYNNEI. There are 14 residues in the CDR3. The TCR originated in a donor at least 40 years old with non-small cell lung cancer. The chain combines TRBV2 with TRBJ2-7; TRBD1 aligns across 9 bases. The material sequenced was tumor-adjacent normal tissue. The CDR3 nucleotides are TGTGCCAGCATGTACGACAGGGGGGACTACGAGCAGTACTTC. Protein: CASMYDRGDYEQYF.